The clone carrying this T cell receptor (beta chain) was seen a single time. What it recognizes is unknown. The sample originates from a study of cytomegalovirus exposure and HLA in healthy donors. Findings and caveats of the study: Most sequenced TCRs were rare (though some public TCRs occurred in many donors).

The study drew the donors from its approximately 110-subject validation cohort, separate from the approximately 700-subject first cohort. Trimming cost V 3 bases and J 2 bases, with 15 bases left between them. Looked up from germline, CDR1 is SGDLS and CDR2 is YYNGEE. The CDR3 runs 16 residues. Sequencing used immunoSEQ multiplex PCR; TCRdb keeps in-frame clones, though not all of them. The data hold over 150,000 clones, with roughly 89% observed a single time. The rearrangement joins TRBV9 to TRBJ2-1, with a tentative D call TRBD2 (5 bases). Sequenced sample: PBMCs. This receptor was identified in a man between 18 and 29 years old in good health and CMV-seropositive. This CDR3 is CASSASSRGPYNEQFF. DNA for the CDR3: TGTGCCAGCAGCGCTAGCTCCCGAGGGCCCTACAATGAGCAGTTCTTC. Based on the CDR3 plus reference TRBV9 and TRBJ2-1, the full variable domain is DSGVTQTPKHLITATGQRVTLRCSPRSGDLSVYWYQQSLDQGLQFLIQYYNGEERAKGNILERFSAQQFPDLHSELNLSSLELGDSALYFCASSASSRGPYNEQFFGPGTRLTVL.